This T cell receptor beta chain comes out of a study of blood T cell repertoires in COVID-19. Study-wide background: From T cells, B-cell-depleted T cells, or PBMCs came the material, which was cDNA or gDNA.

This clone was counted a few times. The V gene lost 5 bases and the J gene lost 3 bases, with 23 bases spanning the gap. This CDR3 is 18 amino acids long. CDR1 LNHNV and CDR2 YYDKDF come from the germline V gene (reference sequence). Libraries were prepared by immunoSEQ multiplex PCR; TCRdb keeps only in-frame clonotypes and omits some of them. This sample has approximately 270,000 clones, with around 81% found just once. The chain carries TRBV15 and TRBJ1-5; D remains ambiguous. The sequenced sample was peripheral blood. The receptor comes from a person aged 65-85 years with COVID-19, enrolled during active disease. DNA of the CDR3: TGTGCCACCAGCTTCCAAGGGTGGAGGGAAAGTAACAATCAGCCCCAGCATTTT. Translating gives CATSFQGWRESNNQPQHF.